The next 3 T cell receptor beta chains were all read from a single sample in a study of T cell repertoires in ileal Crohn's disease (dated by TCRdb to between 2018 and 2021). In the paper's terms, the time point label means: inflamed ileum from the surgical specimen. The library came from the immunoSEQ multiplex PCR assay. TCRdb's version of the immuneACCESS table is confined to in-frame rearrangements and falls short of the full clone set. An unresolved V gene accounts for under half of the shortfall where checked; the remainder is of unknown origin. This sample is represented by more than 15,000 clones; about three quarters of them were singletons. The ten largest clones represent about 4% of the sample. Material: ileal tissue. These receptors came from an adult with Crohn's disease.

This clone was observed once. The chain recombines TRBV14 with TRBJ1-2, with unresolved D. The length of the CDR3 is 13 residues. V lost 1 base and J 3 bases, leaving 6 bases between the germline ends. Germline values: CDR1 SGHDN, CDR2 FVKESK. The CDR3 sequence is CASSQAWDYGYTF. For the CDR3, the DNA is TGTGCCAGCAGCCAAGCTTGGGACTATGGCTACACCTTC.

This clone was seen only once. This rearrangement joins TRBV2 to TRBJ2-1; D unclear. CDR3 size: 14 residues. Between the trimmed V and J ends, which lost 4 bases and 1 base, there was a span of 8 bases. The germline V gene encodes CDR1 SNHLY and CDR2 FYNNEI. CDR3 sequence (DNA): TGTGCCAGCAGTGTGGCCAGTTCCTACAATGAGCAGTTCTTC. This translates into CASSVASSYNEQFF.

The CDR3, as DNA: TGCGCCAGCAGCTCGTCTCTAAGCACCCAAGAGACCCAGTACTTC. This translates into CASSSSLSTQETQYF. The V call is TRBV5-1, the J call TRBJ2-5; D remains unclear. Trimming removed 3 bases at V and 1 base at J, with 13 bases between. The CDR3 has 15 amino acids. CDR1 and CDR2 (germline): SGHRS, YFSETQ.